This T cell receptor beta chain was identified during a study of blood T cell repertoires in COVID-19. About the study: Italy, Spain and the United States were the sources of the convalescent and acute COVID-19 samples. T cells, B-cell-depleted T cells, or PBMCs supplied cDNA or gDNA.

The CDR3 contains 18 residues. The V end was cut by 5 bases, the J end by 1 base, with 19 bases between. CDR1 KGHDR and CDR2 SFDVKD come from the germline V gene. Study processing details: Cell counts per sample came from amplifying reference gene primers. Produced via immunoSEQ multiplex PCR; TCRdb's table is partial and in-frame only. The V and J calls and clone size are taken from that table; D and trimming were inferred from the DNA. The sample lists around 280,000 clones; about 88% were seen once. This sequence joins TRBV24-1 and TRBJ1-4, with D perhaps TRBD1 (5 bases). The sample was peripheral blood. The receptor was isolated from a man aged 65 to 79 with acute or convalescent COVID-19. The DNA for the CDR3 is TGTGCCACCAGTGGTCCCGGCCCGGGGGAGGGAACTAATGAAAAACTGTTTTTT. Amino acids: CATSGPGPGEGTNEKLFF.